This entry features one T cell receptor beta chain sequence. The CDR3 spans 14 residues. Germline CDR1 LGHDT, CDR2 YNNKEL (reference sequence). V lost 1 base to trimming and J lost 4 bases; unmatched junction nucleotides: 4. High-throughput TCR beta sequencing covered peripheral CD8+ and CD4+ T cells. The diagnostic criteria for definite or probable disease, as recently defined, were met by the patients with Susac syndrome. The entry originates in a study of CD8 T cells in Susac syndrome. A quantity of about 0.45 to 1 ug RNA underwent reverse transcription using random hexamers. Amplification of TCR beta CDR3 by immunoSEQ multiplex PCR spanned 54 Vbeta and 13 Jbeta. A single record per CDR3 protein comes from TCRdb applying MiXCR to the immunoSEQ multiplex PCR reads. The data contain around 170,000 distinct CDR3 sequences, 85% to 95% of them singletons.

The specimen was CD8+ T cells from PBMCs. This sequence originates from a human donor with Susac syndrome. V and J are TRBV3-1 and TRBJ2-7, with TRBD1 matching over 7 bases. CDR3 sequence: CASSQGTGGYEQYF. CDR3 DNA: TGTGCCAGCAGCCAAGGGACAGGAGGATACGAGCAGTACTTC.